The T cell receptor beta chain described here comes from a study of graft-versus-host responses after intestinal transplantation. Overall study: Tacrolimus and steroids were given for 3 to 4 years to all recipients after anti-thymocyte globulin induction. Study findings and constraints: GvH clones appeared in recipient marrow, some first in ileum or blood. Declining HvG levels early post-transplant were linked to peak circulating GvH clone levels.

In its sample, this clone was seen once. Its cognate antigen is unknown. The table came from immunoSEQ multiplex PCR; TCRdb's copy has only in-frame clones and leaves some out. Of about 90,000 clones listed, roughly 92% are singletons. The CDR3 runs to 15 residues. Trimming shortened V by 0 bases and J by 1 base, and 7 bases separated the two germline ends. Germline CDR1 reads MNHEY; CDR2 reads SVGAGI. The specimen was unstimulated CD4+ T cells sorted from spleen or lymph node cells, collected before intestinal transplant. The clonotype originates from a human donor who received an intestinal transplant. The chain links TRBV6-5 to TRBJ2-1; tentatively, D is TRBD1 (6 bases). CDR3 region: CASSYSDSSYNEQFF. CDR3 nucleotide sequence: TGTGCCAGCAGTTACTCGGACAGTTCCTACAATGAGCAGTTCTTC.